This T cell receptor (beta chain) was recorded in a study of T cell changes during pregnancy in multiple sclerosis. Sequencing used immunoSEQ multiplex PCR; TCRdb keeps in-frame clones, though not all of them. The sample has approximately 28,000 clones; roughly 89% are singletons. CDR3 length: 12 amino acids. Trimming shortened V by 6 bases and J by 4 bases, and 7 bases separated the two germline ends. CDR1 is MDHEN, CDR2 SYDVKM, per germline. The source was CD8+ T cells from peripheral blood mononuclear cells, collected in the second trimester of pregnancy. This TCR derives from a female donor with multiple sclerosis, enrolled in a pregnancy study. The J gene is TRBJ2-1, the V gene TRBV28, with D unresolved. For the CDR3, the DNA is TGTGCCAGCAGCCCCTTATACAATGAGCAGTTCTTC. This codes for CASSPLYNEQFF.